Below, 12 T cell receptor beta chains from the same sample are listed, as sequenced in a study of shared clonotypes between healthy human individuals. The repertoire was sequenced with immunoSEQ multiplex PCR; TCRdb's copy has only in-frame clones and lacks some. The sample holds 2 million to 2.5 million clones; over 85% are singletons and the top ten take 0.39%. The sample comprised naive CD4+ T cells from PBMCs. Specified subset: CD45RA+ positively selected. Source of these receptors: a man in his late teens or twenties in good health. Some clones in this sample may be carry-over from other donors' samples.

The chain couples TRBV19 to TRBJ2-5, with a tentative D call TRBD2 (5 bases). CDR1 is LNHDA and CDR2 is SQIVND in the germline V gene (reference sequence). This CDR3 has 13 amino acids. The germline V and J ends were trimmed by 6 bases and 2 bases, with 10 bases remaining between them. The CDR3 nucleotides are TGTGCCAGTAGGAAACCGGGGCAAGAGACCCAGTACTTC. Its translation: CASRKPGQETQYF.

The rearrangement links TRBV11-2 to TRBJ2-7, with TRBD2 matching 13 bases. The germline CDR1 and CDR2 sequences are SGHAT and FQNNGV. V trimming: 5 bases; J trimming: 5 bases; junction bases outside the gene matches: 6. The CDR3 is 15 residues long. CDR3: CASSPGTSGIDEQYF. CDR3 nucleotide sequence: TGTGCCAGCAGCCCCGGGACTAGCGGGATTGACGAGCAGTACTTC. Full variable domain (outside the CDR3, taken from reference TRBV11-2 and TRBJ2-7): EAGVAQSPRYKIIEKRQSVAFWCNPISGHATLYWYQQILGQGPKLLIQFQNNGVVDDSQLPKDRFSAERLKGVDSTLKIQPAKLEDSAVYLCASSPGTSGIDEQYFGPGTRLTVT.

Regarding this clone: This CDR3 is also generated by other DNA sequences in the sample. The chain uses TRBV28 and TRBJ2-7, with 8 bases that match TRBD1. Losses at the gene ends were 5 bases for V and 2 bases for J; bases not matched to a gene: 5. This CDR3 has 14 amino acids. CDR1 and CDR2 from the germline V gene are MDHEN and SYDVKM. The CDR3 protein is CASSPGQVPYEQYF. The DNA of the CDR3 is TGTGCCAGCAGTCCGGGACAGGTTCCCTACGAGCAGTACTTC.

This clone was observed a few times. The sample holds other DNA sequences that translate to the same CDR3. The chain recombines TRBV11-2 with TRBJ2-7; D is uncertain. The germline V and J ends were trimmed by 2 bases and 4 bases, with 3 bases remaining between them. In germline, CDR1 is SGHAT, CDR2 FQNNGV. CDR3 length: 11 residues. CDR3: CASSLRYEQYF. In DNA, the CDR3 is TGTGCCAGCAGCTTAAGATACGAGCAGTACTTC.

The CDR3 is CASSSRDSPSKPQHF. Written as DNA, the CDR3 is TGTGCCAGCAGTTCCCGGGACAGCCCCTCGAAGCCCCAGCATTTT. The V call is TRBV6-6, the J call TRBJ1-5; TRBD1 agrees at 7 bases. The trim removed 4 bases at V and 8 bases at J, leaving 11 bases unmatched. From germline, CDR1 is MNHNY and CDR2 SVGAGI (reference sequence). The CDR3 has 15 residues.

The gene calls are TRBV7-2 and TRBJ2-7; tentative D call: TRBD2 (5 bases). Germline CDR1 is SGHTA and CDR2 is FQGNSA. Between the trimmed V and J ends, which lost 5 bases and 2 bases, there was a span of 19 bases. The CDR3 has 16 amino acids. The CDR3 DNA follows: TGTGCCAGCAGCCTAAGAGTCGGGGATCAACCCTACGAGCAGTACTTC. It codes for CASSLRVGDQPYEQYF.

V gene TRBV6-1 combines with J gene TRBJ2-1; TRBD2 matches 10 bases. The CDR3 consists of 13 residues. V gave up 7 bases and J gave up 6 bases; unmatched junction bases: 3. The germline CDR1 and CDR2 sequences are MNHNS and SASEGT. The CDR3 spells CASILAGVNEQFF. CDR3 nucleotide sequence: TGTGCCAGCATCCTAGCGGGAGTCAATGAGCAGTTCTTC.

V is TRBV11-2 and J is TRBJ2-7; D possibly uses TRBD1 or TRBD2 (6 bases each). V shed 1 base and J shed 2 bases, with 12 bases lying between them. From germline, CDR1 is SGHAT and CDR2 FQNNGV. The CDR3 runs to 15 residues. The CDR3 DNA reads as TGTGCCAGCAGCTTAGTTAGGGGGGCTCCCTACGAGCAGTACTTC. This translates into CASSLVRGAPYEQYF. Full variable domain (missing parts from reference TRBV11-2 and TRBJ2-7): EAGVAQSPRYKIIEKRQSVAFWCNPISGHATLYWYQQILGQGPKLLIQFQNNGVVDDSQLPKDRFSAERLKGVDSTLKIQPAKLEDSAVYLCASSLVRGAPYEQYFGPGTRLTVT.

About this clone itself: Distinct nucleotide sequences in the sample also encode this CDR3. The rearrangement links TRBV29-1 to TRBJ2-3, with 7 bases matching TRBD1. This CDR3 contains 13 residues. J lost 1 base, V lost 6 bases, and 4 bases had no gene match. CDR1 is SQVTM and CDR2 is ANQGSEA in the germline V gene. The CDR3 spells CSVAGQGTDTQYF. Written as DNA, the CDR3 is TGCAGCGTGGCCGGACAGGGCACAGATACGCAGTATTTT.

This rearrangement joins TRBV19 to TRBJ1-1; possible D gene TRBD1, 5 bases. Germline-derived CDR1 and CDR2 are LNHDA and SQIVND (reference sequence). There are 14 residues in the CDR3. V lost 7 bases and J 4 bases, leaving 16 bases between the germline ends. CDR3 sequence reads: CASIRRVGSTEAFF. The CDR3 DNA reads as TGTGCCAGTATTCGCAGGGTGGGATCCACTGAAGCTTTCTTT.

V and J are TRBV19 and TRBJ2-2; D remains ambiguous. Trimming cost V 7 bases and J 5 bases, with 5 bases left between them. CDR3 length: 11 residues. Per germline, CDR1 LNHDA and CDR2 SQIVND (reference sequence). As DNA, the CDR3 is TGTGCCAGTAAAAGAACCGGGGAGCTGTTTTTT. It yields the protein CASKRTGELFF.

The count of this clone is one. CDR3 region: CASSPSQETQYF. CDR3 bases: TGTGCCAGCAGCCCGAGTCAAGAGACCCAGTACTTC. The chain couples TRBV9 to TRBJ2-5; D uncertain. In germline, CDR1 is SGDLS, CDR2 YYNGEE. The CDR3 loop spans 12 amino acids. With 4 bases removed from V and 2 bases from J, the gap between germline ends came to 6 bases.